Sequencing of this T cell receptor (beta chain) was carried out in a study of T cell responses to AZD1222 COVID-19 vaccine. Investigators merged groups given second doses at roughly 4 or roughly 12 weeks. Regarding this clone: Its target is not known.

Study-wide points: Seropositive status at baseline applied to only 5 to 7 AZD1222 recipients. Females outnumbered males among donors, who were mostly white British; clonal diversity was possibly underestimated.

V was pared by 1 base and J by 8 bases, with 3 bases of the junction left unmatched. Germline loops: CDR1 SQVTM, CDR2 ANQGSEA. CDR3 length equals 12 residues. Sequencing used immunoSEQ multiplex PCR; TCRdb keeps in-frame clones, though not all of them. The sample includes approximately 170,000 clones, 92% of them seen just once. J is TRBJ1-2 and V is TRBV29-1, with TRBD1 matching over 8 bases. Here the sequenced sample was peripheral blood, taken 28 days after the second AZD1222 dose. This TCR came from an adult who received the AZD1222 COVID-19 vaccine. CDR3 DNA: TGCAGCGTTGAAGCCACAGGGGGAGGCTACACCTTC. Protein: CSVEATGGGYTF. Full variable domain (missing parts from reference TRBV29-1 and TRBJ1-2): SAVISQKPSRDICQRGTSLTIQCQVDSQVTMMFWYRQQPGQSLTLIATANQGSEATYESGFVIDKFPISRPNLTFSTLTVSNMSPEDSSIYLCSVEATGGGYTFGSGTRLTVV.